The present TCR beta chain was sequenced within a study of blood T cell repertoires in COVID-19. Trimming left V 1 base short and J 4 bases short, with 13 bases between. CDR3 length equals 15 residues. Germline CDR1 SEHNR, CDR2 FQNEAQ (reference sequence). Per the original methods: Cell counts per sample came from amplifying reference gene primers. TCRdb's copy holds only in-frame clones and misses some; the assay was immunoSEQ multiplex PCR. Clone size and V and J calls were adopted from that table, with D and trimming inferred from the DNA. The top ten hold about a tenth of the sample, which has over 200,000 clones, roughly 87% seen once.

The sample consisted of PBMCs or T cells enriched from blood (not recorded which). The sequence was obtained from a young man with acute COVID-19. The V gene is TRBV7-9, the J gene TRBJ2-5, with D possibly TRBD2 on 6 matching bases. This CDR3 is CASSLVTSLRETQYF. The CDR3 nucleotides read TGTGCCAGCAGCTTAGTCACTAGCCTTCGAGAGACCCAGTACTTC.